This T cell receptor (beta chain) appears in the sequencing data of a study of post-analysis software for immune sequencing data. Findings and caveats of the study: Roughly five TRBV segments were significantly more frequent in patients than in controls. TRBV5-6, TRBV5-1 and TRBV20-1 were among these segments. Clustering by F measure revealed strong co-clustering among samples prepared together in one batch.

Unique molecular identifiers were present in the TCR beta cDNA libraries. TCRdb fed the PCR reads into MiXCR, producing one record per CDR3 protein. The data contain around 710,000 distinct CDR3 sequences, 46% of them singletons. A word on this clonotype: Its antigen is undetermined.

CDR3 length: 18 residues. The V segment lost 1 base and the J segment 4 bases; nucleotides outside the gene matches: 8. Germline V gene sequence: CDR1 LGHNA, CDR2 YSLEER. The TCR was taken from a girl aged 10 to 17 with multiple sclerosis. The sequencing sample was made of blood. The V and J genes are TRBV4-3 and TRBJ2-1, with 12 nucleotides matching TRBD2. In DNA form, the CDR3 reads TGCGCCAGCAGCCAAGGATTTAGGCTAGCGGGAGGGTACAATGAGCAGTTCTTC. Amino acids: CASSQGFRLAGGYNEQFF.